This T cell receptor beta chain is from a study of control samples from healthy donors and cancer patients (dated by TCRdb to 2020 to 2021). Receptor amplification or capture employed the immunoSEQ multiplex PCR assay. TCRdb carries this immuneACCESS record with in-frame sequences only. Its versions omit some clonotypes, under half of them owing to an unresolved V gene in the studies checked, with the rest unexplained. The sample includes roughly 370,000 clones, with around 90% observed a single time. The top ten clones comprise around 6.8% of the sample. This clone appeared once. It has no known antigen specificity. No per-base quality is available; no much larger clone lies one base away. The CDR3 goes from the cysteine to the phenylalanine over 14 residues. The DNA shown is the 42-base CDR3, in frame from base 1. Based on the germline V gene (reference sequence), the CDR1 and CDR2 sequences are LGHDT and YNNKEL. V is cut by 6 bases and J by 6 bases, and the space between the germline ends is 17 bases.

Material for sequencing was PBMCs. This sequence originates from a man aged 35-49 years with head and neck cancer. The rearrangement combines TRBV3-1 (or the pseudogene TRBV3-2) with TRBJ1-1, and TRBD1 may be the D gene, going by 5 matching bases. The DNA sequence follows: TGTGCCAGCAGACCCGGGGGGGGTAACGCTGAAGCTTTCTTT. The resulting protein is CASRPGGGNAEAFF.